The 8 T cell receptor beta chains reported below all come from one sample, sequenced in a study of cytomegalovirus exposure and HLA in healthy donors (dated by TCRdb to 2016 to 2017). Library preparation employed the immunoSEQ multiplex PCR assay. For the multiplex PCR, a mixture combining 60 forward primers for TCR Vbeta segments and 13 reverse primers for TCR Jbeta segments was used. Entries here come from immuneACCESS through TCRdb and include only in-frame sequences with V and J called. Some clones fail to appear in such tables; in the studies checked, an unresolved V gene covers under half of the shortfall, and the cause of the remainder is unknown. This sample gives 110,000 to 150,000 clones in total; approximately 80% of them show up just once. Clones ranked in the top ten supply around 2.5% of the sample. Sequencing used PBMCs. The receptors shown here come from a woman aged 18-29 years in good health and CMV-seropositive.

The gene calls are TRBV2 and TRBJ2-5, with TRBD1 identical over 9 bases. V shed 4 bases, J shed 6 bases, and the junction held 3 bases outside the gene matches. Germline V gene data show CDR1 as SNHLY and CDR2 as FYNNEI. This CDR3 has 13 amino acids. The CDR3 DNA sequence: TGTGCCAGCAGTGGGGGGACAGGGAAGACCCAGTACTTC. Translation gives CASSGGTGKTQYF.

V gene TRBV5-5 combines with J gene TRBJ1-6, with 9 bases lining up with TRBD1. V shed 4 bases and J 6 bases; nucleotides not matched to a gene: 20. This CDR3 has 20 amino acids. CDR1 and CDR2 from the germline V gene are SGHKS and YYEKEE (reference sequence). The CDR3 DNA sequence: TGTGCCAGCAGCCCTACTGCCGGGACAGGGACATTAGCTTTTAATTCACCCCTCCACTTT. Encoded protein: CASSPTAGTGTLAFNSPLHF.

V usage is TRBV5-1 and J usage is TRBJ2-5, with 10 positions matching TRBD2. Trimming at V came to 1 base and at J to 5 bases, leaving 11 bases not matched to a gene. The CDR3 spans 17 residues. Germline CDR1 SGHRS, CDR2 YFSETQ. The CDR3 nucleotides read TGCGCCAGCAGCTTGAATCCAGCGGGGGGGCTAGGTGAGACCCAGTACTTC. Translating it yields CASSLNPAGGLGETQYF. The variable domain in full, completed from reference TRBV5-1 and TRBJ2-5, reads KAGVTQTPRYLIKTRGQQVTLSCSPISGHRSVSWYQQTPGQGLQFLFEYFSETQRNKGNFPGRFSGRQFSNSRSEMNVSTLELGDSALYLCASSLNPAGGLGETQYFGPGTRLLVL.

Only a few counts were recorded for this clone. The chain combines TRBV5-8 with TRBJ2-7; possible D gene TRBD2, 5 bases. This CDR3 spans 12 amino acids. Deletions cut 10 bases from V and 5 bases from J, with 16 bases between. Germline loops: CDR1 SGHTS, CDR2 YDEGEE. CDR3 DNA: TGTGCCGGATCCTTGGCCGGGAACGAGCAGTACTTC. Translated, it gives CAGSLAGNEQYF.

This clone was seen just once. CDR3 in amino acids: CASSRTGTGGRETQYF. CDR3 DNA sequence: TGCGCCAGCAGTAGGACCGGGACAGGGGGCCGGGAGACCCAGTACTTC. V gene TRBV5-1 combines with J gene TRBJ2-5; 12 nucleotides line up with TRBD1. The V gene's germline CDR1 is SGHRS and CDR2 YFSETQ. CDR3 length: 16 amino acids. With 5 bases clipped from V and 5 bases from J, the junction kept 10 bases outside the gene matches.

Of note for this clone: Other DNA sequences in this specimen translate into the identical CDR3. The V and J genes are TRBV7-9 and TRBJ1-1, with D perhaps matching TRBD1 (6 bases). The germline V and J ends were trimmed by 5 bases and 5 bases, with 12 bases remaining between them. This CDR3 contains 13 residues. Per germline, CDR1 SEHNR and CDR2 FQNEAQ (reference sequence). CDR3 residues: CASSQTGGTEAFF. The CDR3 DNA reads as TGTGCCAGCAGCCAGACAGGCGGTACTGAAGCTTTCTTT.

The chain joins TRBV11-2 to TRBJ2-5, with 7 bases matching TRBD1. Germline CDR1 and CDR2: SGHAT and FQNNGV. The V gene end was trimmed by 0 bases and the J gene end by 1 base; junction bases not matched to a gene: 11. This CDR3 is 18 amino acids long. CDR3 loop: CASSLDRRLRDSQETQYF. The DNA of the CDR3 is TGTGCCAGCAGCTTAGACCGCCGACTCCGGGACAGCCAAGAGACCCAGTACTTC.

This clone has a single count. This rearrangement joins TRBV30 to TRBJ1-2, with TRBD1 matching 8 bases. The germline V gene encodes CDR1 GTSNPN and CDR2 SVGIG (reference sequence). V shed 1 base and J 4 bases; nucleotides not matched to a gene: 5. CDR3 length equals 14 residues. The CDR3 protein is CAWSADRGSYGYTF. The CDR3 DNA follows: TGTGCCTGGAGTGCCGACAGGGGAAGCTATGGCTACACCTTC.